Included here is one TCR beta chain sequence, with context. These data come from a study of blood T cell repertoires in COVID-19. Study context: Samples taken during acute and convalescent COVID-19 were collected in the United States, Italy and Spain. The cDNA or gDNA used as material had been derived from T cells, B-cell-depleted T cells, or PBMCs.

The CDR3 is made up of 15 amino acids. The trim removed 3 bases at V and 8 bases at J, leaving 15 bases unmatched. CDR1 DFQATT and CDR2 SNEGSKA come from the germline V gene (reference sequence). Original handling: Counts of nucleated cells, estimated from reference gene primer amplification, were obtained. TCRdb's copy holds only in-frame clones and misses some; the assay was immunoSEQ multiplex PCR. V and J calls plus clone size are reproduced from that table; the DNA served to infer D and trimming. The data contain tens of thousands of clones, approximately 85% of them seen just once; the ten biggest clones take up roughly a sixth.

The sequenced sample was peripheral blood. The TCR was taken from a woman aged 60-75 years with active COVID-19. This chain uses TRBV20-1 with TRBJ1-2, with 7 bases that match TRBD1. CDR3 nucleotide sequence: TGCAGTGCTAGTTACAGGGGACGGGGGCCGGGAGGCTACACCTTC. Residues: CSASYRGRGPGGYTF.